This is a list of T cell receptor beta chains from one sample in a study of blood T cell repertoires in COVID-19. The data were produced by immunoSEQ multiplex PCR, yet TCRdb's version contains in-frame clones alone and is incomplete. The sample includes over 200,000 clones, approximately 80% of them seen just once. Material: peripheral blood. These receptor sequences come from a man between 40 and 49 years old with acute or convalescent COVID-19. CDR3s include the opening cysteine and the closing phenylalanine or tryptophan. The D gene is left open where the match is weak. Not every row has a clone size; where given, it reads once, few, many or a size class.

>NA|TRBV11-2|NA|TRBJ1-1
TGTGCCAGCAGCTTAAGATACTATGAAGCTTTCTTT
CASSLRYYEAFF
>TRBD1|TRBV5-1|NA|TRBJ1-1
TGCGCCAGCAGCTTCGGACAGGCCGGGACTGAAGCTTTCTTT
CASSFGQAGTEAFF
>TRBD2|TRBV28|few|TRBJ2-7
TGTGCCAGCAGCACCCTCCTCGCGGGAGTATCCTTC
CASSTLLAGVSF
>TRBD1|TRBV3-1/TRBV3-2|NA|TRBJ1-2
TGTGCCAGCAGCCACTTCCCCACAACCACAGGGGACTATGGCTACACCTTC
CASSHFPTTTGDYGYTF
>NA|TRBV3-1/TRBV3-2|NA|TRBJ2-3
TGTGCCAGCAGCCCCCTCGTAGCGTTTAGCACAGATACGCAGTATTTT
CASSPLVAFSTDTQYF
>NA|TRBV5-4|NA|TRBJ1-1
TGTGCCAGCAGCTTGTCTTTGTCCGGTGACACTGAAGCTTTCTTT
CASSLSLSGDTEAFF
>NA|TRBV25-1|NA|TRBJ2-5
TGTGCCAGCAGTGAATGGGCAGGGGGAGGAGAGACCCAGTACTTC
CASSEWAGGGETQYF
>NA|TRBV18|NA|TRBJ2-6
TGTGCCAGCTCACCACTGGCTTTACAGATCTCTGGGGCCAACGTCCTGACTTTC
CASSPLALQISGANVLTF
>TRBD1|TRBV7-9|NA|TRBJ1-2
TGTGCCAGCAGGTCGGGACAGACCAACTATGGCTACACCTTC
CASRSGQTNYGYTF
>TRBD1|TRBV18|NA|TRBJ2-7
TGTGCCAGCTCAAAAGGGACAGGGATAGAATACGAGCAGTACTTC
CASSKGTGIEYEQYF
>NA|TRBV7-8|NA|TRBJ2-1
TGTGCCAGCAGCTTTCGTGAGGTTCAGTTCTTC
CASSFREVQFF
>TRBD2|TRBV5-1|NA|TRBJ2-7
TGCGCCAGCAGCTTGGTGGCGGGAGGGCCCTCCTACGAGCAGTACTTC
CASSLVAGGPSYEQYF
>NA|TRBV7-8|NA|TRBJ1-1
TGTGCCAGCAGCACGCACCCGGGTGAAGCTTTCTTT
CASSTHPGEAFF
>NA|TRBV11-2|NA|TRBJ2-5
TGTGCCAGCAGCTTAGATGGGAGGTGGGGGGAGACCCAGTACTTC
CASSLDGRWGETQYF
>NA|TRBV7-9|few|TRBJ1-1
TGTGCCAGCAGCGCAGCGGGGGGGATAGGAGCTTTCTTT
CASSAAGGIGAFF
>TRBD1|TRBV19|once|TRBJ1-1
TGTGCCAGTAGTAGCGGGACAGGGGGTGGCACTGAAGCTTTCTTT
CASSSGTGGGTEAFF
>TRBD1|TRBV29-1|NA|TRBJ1-2
TGCAGCGGGGGGACAGAGATCTATGGCTACACCTTC
CSGGTEIYGYTF
>NA|TRBV10-3|NA|TRBJ1-2
TGTGCCACCAGGACCCCAGGGGACTATGGCTACACCTTC
CATRTPGDYGYTF
>TRBD2|TRBV7-2|NA|TRBJ2-1
TGTGCCAGCAGCTTACTAGCGGGAGCCCCCAATGAGCAGTTCTTC
CASSLLAGAPNEQFF
>TRBD1|TRBV5-1|NA|TRBJ1-1
TGCGCCAGCAGCAGGACAGGGCAAGATAGGGGAGCTTTCTTT
CASSRTGQDRGAFF
>TRBD2|TRBV5-1|NA|TRBJ2-5
TGCGCCAGCACCGATCTACCTGGGCTAGCGGGAGGGTACCAAGAGACCCAGTACTTC
CASTDLPGLAGGYQETQYF
>NA|TRBV6-5|NA|TRBJ1-6
TGTGCCAGCAGTCAGGGGCTTAATTCACCCCTCCACTTT
CASSQGLNSPLHF
>TRBD2|TRBV5-4|once|TRBJ2-1
TGTGCCAGCAGCTCCTTCGGGAGGGGGACCTACAATGAGCAGTTCTTC
CASSSFGRGTYNEQFF
>NA|TRBV18|NA|TRBJ2-7
TGTGCCAGCTCACCTTCGGGGGTCCCCTCCTACGAGCAGTACTTC
CASSPSGVPSYEQYF